What follows are 26 T cell receptor beta chains derived from one specimen sequenced in a study of cytomegalovirus exposure and HLA in healthy donors. Measured with immunoSEQ multiplex PCR; TCRdb has only the in-frame clones, and not every one. The sample lists about 110,000 clones, approximately 91% occurring once. The sequencing input was PBMCs. The receptors stem from a woman between 18 and 29 years old in good health and CMV-seronegative.

J is TRBJ2-7 and V is TRBV2; 7 bases map to TRBD2. The V gene's germline CDR1 is SNHLY and CDR2 FYNNEI. V was clipped by 4 bases and J by 6 bases; unmatched bases: 12. This CDR3 is built from 15 residues. CDR3 region: CASSALTGGPGEQYF. The CDR3 DNA follows: TGTGCCAGCAGTGCTTTAACGGGAGGCCCCGGCGAGCAGTACTTC.

The chain joins TRBV18 to TRBJ1-3, with a possible D match to TRBD1 (5 bases). Germline loops: CDR1 KGHSH, CDR2 LQKENI. The CDR3 consists of 15 residues. Trimming removed 0 bases at V and 1 base at J, with 7 bases between. This chain's CDR3 is CASSPPRGSGNTIYF. CDR3 sequence (DNA): TGTGCCAGCTCACCACCGCGGGGGTCTGGAAACACCATATATTTT.

This sequence joins TRBV13 and TRBJ2-5; 10 bases line up with TRBD2. From germline, CDR1 is PRHDT and CDR2 FYEKMQ (reference sequence). This CDR3 comprises 17 residues. J was trimmed by 5 bases and V by 6 bases; bases with no gene match: 15. The CDR3 here is CASSSVTSGNPRETQYF. DNA of the CDR3: TGTGCCAGCAGTTCCGTTACTAGCGGGAATCCAAGGGAGACCCAGTACTTC. Together with reference TRBV13 and TRBJ2-5, the CDR3 gives the full variable domain: AAGVIQSPRHLIKEKRETATLKCYPIPRHDTVYWYQQGPGQDPQFLISFYEKMQSDKGSIPDRFSAQQFSDYHSELNMSSLELGDSALYFCASSSVTSGNPRETQYFGPGTRLLVL.

The chain recombines TRBV7-3 with TRBJ2-7, with 7 bases that match TRBD1. Germline V gives CDR1 SGHTA, CDR2 FQGTGA. This CDR3 region has 13 residues. With V trimmed by 5 bases and J by 10 bases, 11 bases remained unmatched. CDR3 loop: CASSPGQTSPQYF. DNA for the CDR3: TGTGCCAGCAGCCCGGGACAGACCTCTCCCCAGTACTTC.

The table lists this clone with a count of one. The rearrangement links TRBV5-1 to TRBJ2-5, with 16 nucleotides matching TRBD2. CDR3 size: 17 residues. V shed 0 bases, J shed 5 bases, and the junction held 4 bases outside the gene matches. Germline lookup yields CDR1 SGHRS and CDR2 YFSETQ. The CDR3 spells CASSLVGLAGGPETQYF. The CDR3 nucleotides are TGCGCCAGCAGCTTGGTGGGACTAGCGGGGGGGCCCGAGACCCAGTACTTC. Full variable domain (outside the CDR3, taken from reference TRBV5-1 and TRBJ2-5): KAGVTQTPRYLIKTRGQQVTLSCSPISGHRSVSWYQQTPGQGLQFLFEYFSETQRNKGNFPGRFSGRQFSNSRSEMNVSTLELGDSALYLCASSLVGLAGGPETQYFGPGTRLLVL.

The rearrangement links TRBV29-1 to TRBJ2-7; D perhaps matches TRBD1 (6 bases). CDR3 length equals 13 residues. In germline, CDR1 is SQVTM, CDR2 ANQGSEA. The CDR3 loop reads CSAQGSGSYEQYF. DNA of the CDR3: TGCAGTGCTCAGGGGAGCGGCTCCTACGAGCAGTACTTC.

The chain recombines TRBV9 with TRBJ2-6; the D gene is possibly TRBD1 (5 bases). Trimming stripped 5 bases from V and 8 bases from J, with 11 bases between. Germline CDR1 SGDLS, CDR2 YYNGEE. This CDR3 has 13 amino acids. The DNA of the CDR3 is TGTGCCAGCAGTGACAGCTCTCCCAACGTCCTGACTTTC. Its translation is CASSDSSPNVLTF.

V gene TRBV5-6 combines with J gene TRBJ2-5; D is ambiguous. CDR1 is SGHDT, CDR2 YYEEEE, per germline. V lost 5 bases to trimming and J lost 2 bases, with 4 bases between them. The CDR3 sequence is 11 residues long. Here the CDR3 DNA reads TGTGCCAGCAGTCAACAAGAGACCCAGTACTTC. Protein product: CASSQQETQYF.

V is TRBV6-5 and J is TRBJ1-3, with 7 bases identical to TRBD1. CDR1 and CDR2 from the germline V gene are MNHEY and SVGAGI. The junction had 6 bases not matched to a gene; V was cut back by 6 bases and J by 4 bases. This CDR3 has 14 residues. In nucleotides, the CDR3 is TGTGCCAGCAGACGACAGGGAGGAGGAAACACCATATATTTT. Amino acids: CASRRQGGGNTIYF.

V usage is TRBV9 and J usage is TRBJ2-1, with D perhaps matching TRBD1 (5 bases). The CDR3 contains 17 residues. Germline V gene sequence: CDR1 SGDLS, CDR2 YYNGEE. V gave up 4 bases and J gave up 0 bases, with 17 bases separating them. The chain's CDR3 is CASSHPELDSSYNEQFF. The CDR3 coding sequence is TGTGCCAGCAGCCACCCAGAACTTGACAGCTCCTACAATGAGCAGTTCTTC. Filled out from reference TRBV9 and TRBJ2-1, the complete variable domain reads DSGVTQTPKHLITATGQRVTLRCSPRSGDLSVYWYQQSLDQGLQFLIQYYNGEERAKGNILERFSAQQFPDLHSELNLSSLELGDSALYFCASSHPELDSSYNEQFFGPGTRLTVL.

The V gene is TRBV9, the J gene TRBJ2-5, with a possible D match to TRBD2 (6 bases). V lost 4 bases and J 0 bases, leaving 10 bases between the germline ends. The CDR3 totals 14 residues. In germline, CDR1 is SGDLS, CDR2 YYNGEE. The CDR3 region is CASSSGLDQETQYF. The CDR3 bases are TGTGCCAGCAGCTCGGGACTGGACCAAGAGACCCAGTACTTC.

This chain uses TRBV2 with TRBJ2-5, with TRBD2 matching over 12 bases. Germline trimming cut 7 bases from V and 7 bases from J; bases unmatched to any gene: 13. The length of the CDR3 is 16 residues. CDR1 SNHLY and CDR2 FYNNEI come from the germline V gene. This CDR3 reads CASIETSGGPRRTQYF. Written as DNA, the CDR3 is TGTGCCAGCATTGAGACTAGCGGGGGCCCCAGAAGGACCCAGTACTTC.

J is TRBJ2-1 and V is TRBV4-3; D is possibly TRBD1 (5 bases). CDR1 LGHNA and CDR2 YSLEER come from the germline V gene. This CDR3 has 15 amino acids. Deletions cut 0 bases from V and 6 bases from J, with 12 bases between. The CDR3 is CASSQDNRGVNEQFF. CDR3 bases: TGCGCCAGCAGCCAAGATAATAGGGGCGTCAATGAGCAGTTCTTC.

J is TRBJ2-7 and V is TRBV5-6; D gene ambiguous. V gave up 2 bases and J gave up 1 base, with 4 bases separating them. The length of the CDR3 is 12 residues. Germline values: CDR1 SGHDT, CDR2 YYEEEE. In DNA, the CDR3 is TGTGCCAGCAGCTTCAGGTCCTACGAGCAGTACTTC. Amino acid sequence: CASSFRSYEQYF. Drawing the rest from reference TRBV5-6 and TRBJ2-7, the complete variable domain is DAGVTQSPTHLIKTRGQQVTLRCSPKSGHDTVSWYQQALGQGPQFIFQYYEEEERQRGNFPDRFSGHQFPNYSSELNVNALLLGDSALYLCASSFRSYEQYFGPGTRLTVT.

The chain uses TRBV4-2 and TRBJ2-1; TRBD2 matches 12 bases. Looked up from germline, CDR1 is LGHNA and CDR2 is YNFKEQ. The CDR3 loop spans 15 amino acids. V shed 4 bases and J 7 bases; nucleotides not matched to a gene: 5. This CDR3 reads CASSPSSGGVNEQFF. The CDR3 DNA reads as TGTGCCAGCAGCCCGTCTAGCGGGGGGGTTAATGAGCAGTTCTTC.

The chain links TRBV6-5 to TRBJ2-1; 9 nucleotides align to TRBD2. Germline V gene sequence: CDR1 MNHEY, CDR2 SVGAGI. V lost 6 bases to trimming and J lost 9 bases; unmatched junction nucleotides: 9. The CDR3 covers 14 residues. This CDR3 reads CASRRSSGTIEQFF. The DNA for the CDR3 is TGTGCCAGCAGAAGGTCTAGCGGGACGATTGAGCAGTTCTTC.

This chain links TRBV6-6 with TRBJ1-3, with D perhaps TRBD1 (5 bases). Germline V CDR1 and CDR2: MNHNY, SVGAGI (reference sequence). The V end was cut by 4 bases, the J end by 4 bases, with 11 bases between. The CDR3 length is 14 residues. As DNA, the CDR3 is TGTGCCAGCAGTTCAAGCCGACAGGGAAACACCATATATTTT. The encoded protein is CASSSSRQGNTIYF.

A single count supports this clone. In DNA form, the CDR3 reads TGTGCCAGCAGAACTCTCTTGAGCTCCTACGAGCAGTACTTC. It is translated as CASRTLLSSYEQYF. The chain links TRBV5-6 to TRBJ2-7; D not certain. This CDR3 region has 14 residues. Trimming shortened V by 5 bases and J by 0 bases, and 12 bases separated the two germline ends. Germline V gene lookup returns CDR1 SGHDT and CDR2 YYEEEE.

J is TRBJ1-4 and V is TRBV19; weak D call: TRBD1 (6 bases). The germline CDR1 and CDR2 sequences are LNHDA and SQIVND (reference sequence). V was clipped by 11 bases and J by 6 bases, with 13 bases between them. The CDR3 length is 12 residues. CDR3 DNA: TGTGCCCGAACAAACAGGGATGAAAAACTGTTTTTT. Protein product: CARTNRDEKLFF.

This chain joins TRBV28 and TRBJ1-2; tentative D call: TRBD1 (6 bases). The CDR3 has 12 residues. Trimming removed 8 bases from V and 8 bases from J, with 15 bases in between. From germline, CDR1 is MDHEN and CDR2 SYDVKM. The CDR3, as DNA: TGTGCCAGCGAGGGGGTAAATAGAGGCTACACCTTC. It encodes CASEGVNRGYTF.

The chain joins TRBV28 to TRBJ2-3; TRBD2 agrees at 8 bases. CDR1 and CDR2 from the germline V gene are MDHEN and SYDVKM. CDR3 length: 18 residues. Losses at the gene ends were 3 bases for V and 2 bases for J; bases not matched to a gene: 13. The CDR3 DNA sequence: TGTGCCAGCAGTTTTAGTATACGGAGGCGGGGGGTCACAGATACGCAGTATTTT. It specifies CASSFSIRRRGVTDTQYF.

This clone was counted a single time. The rearrangement links TRBV9 to TRBJ2-5, with 9 bases lining up with TRBD2. V was clipped by 0 bases and J by 8 bases; unmatched bases: 8. There are 15 residues in the CDR3. Germline V gene lookup returns CDR1 SGDLS and CDR2 YYNGEE. The CDR3 nucleotides read TGTGCCAGCAGCGTAGCTGAGCGGGGGGCCGGTACCCAGTACTTC. Protein product: CASSVAERGAGTQYF.

This rearrangement joins TRBV5-5 to TRBJ2-2, with 15 bases that match TRBD2. Trimming removed 4 bases from V and 4 bases from J; junction bases left unmatched: 11. This CDR3 has 19 residues. CDR1 and CDR2 from the germline V gene are SGHKS and YYEKEE (reference sequence). CDR3: CASSLGLAGGPGGTGELFF. CDR3 bases: TGTGCCAGCAGCCTAGGACTAGCGGGAGGGCCAGGTGGCACCGGGGAGCTGTTTTTT.

V gene TRBV27 combines with J gene TRBJ1-5, with a tentative D call TRBD1 (6 bases). Between the trimmed V and J ends, which lost 0 bases and 9 bases, there was a span of 15 bases. Looked up from germline, CDR1 is MNHEY and CDR2 is SMNVEV (reference sequence). The CDR3 has 15 residues. The CDR3 reads CASSLSPGASSPQHF. CDR3 sequence (DNA): TGTGCCAGCAGTTTATCCCCAGGGGCATCATCGCCCCAGCATTTT.

The rearrangement joins TRBV9 to TRBJ2-1, with 13 bases identical to TRBD2. There are 15 residues in the CDR3. J gave up 8 bases and V 4 bases, and 6 bases lay outside the gene matches. Per germline, CDR1 SGDLS and CDR2 YYNGEE. CDR3 DNA: TGTGCCAGCAGCAAAACTAGCGGGGGGGCCTATGAGCAGTTCTTC. Its translation is CASSKTSGGAYEQFF.

The chain carries TRBV5-1 and TRBJ1-5, with D possibly matching TRBD1 (6 bases). Trimming took off 1 base at V and 5 bases at J, with 10 bases between the two ends. Germline V CDR1 and CDR2: SGHRS, YFSETQ. The CDR3 contains 14 residues. The chain's CDR3 is CASSLLGGDQPQHF. For the CDR3, the DNA is TGCGCCAGCAGCTTGCTAGGGGGGGATCAGCCCCAGCATTTT.